Described below is a single TCR beta chain sequence and its context. What it binds is not known. Assay used: immunoSEQ multiplex PCR; TCRdb lists only in-frame clones, some missing. The data hold roughly 120,000 clones, with roughly nine tenths observed a single time. This sample is part of a study of siplizumab effects on memory and regulatory T cells. Findings and limits, study-wide: Alloreactive sequences tracing back to unstimulated CD4+ memory cells fell significantly with siplizumab. Sequences below about 10^-5 frequency were poorly captured, and few alloreactive clones mapped to unstimulated subsets. Treatment with siplizumab left mappable alloreactive CD4+ clones averaging roughly 66% Treg-derived, compared with about 27% in controls.

Germline loops: CDR1 DFQATT, CDR2 SNEGSKA (reference sequence). This CDR3 comprises 11 residues. Unmatched junction bases numbered 3, after V lost 7 bases and J lost 3 bases. The chain recombines TRBV20-1 with TRBJ2-7, with 7 positions matching TRBD2. The sample comprised Tregs sorted from blood. This sequence originates from a human donor in good health. In DNA, the CDR3 is TGCAGTGTAGCGGGTCGCTACGAGCAGTACTTC. Translated, it gives CSVAGRYEQYF.